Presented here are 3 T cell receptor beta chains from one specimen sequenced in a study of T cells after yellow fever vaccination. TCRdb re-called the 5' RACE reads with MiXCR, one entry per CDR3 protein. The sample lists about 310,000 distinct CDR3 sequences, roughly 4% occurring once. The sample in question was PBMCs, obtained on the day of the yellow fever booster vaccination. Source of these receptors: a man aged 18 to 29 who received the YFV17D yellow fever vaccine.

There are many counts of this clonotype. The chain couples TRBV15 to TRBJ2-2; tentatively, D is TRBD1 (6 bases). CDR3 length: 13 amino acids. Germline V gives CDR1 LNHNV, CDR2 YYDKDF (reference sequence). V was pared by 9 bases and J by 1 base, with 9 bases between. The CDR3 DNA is TGTGCCACTGCGGACAGGAACACCGGGGAGCTGTTTTTT. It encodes CATADRNTGELFF.

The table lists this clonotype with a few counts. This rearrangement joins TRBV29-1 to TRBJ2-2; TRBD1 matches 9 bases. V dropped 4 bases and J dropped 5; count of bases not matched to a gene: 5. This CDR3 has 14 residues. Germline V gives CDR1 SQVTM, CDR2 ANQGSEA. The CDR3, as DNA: TGCAGCGTTGTGGGACAGGGAAGGACCGGGGAGCTGTTTTTT. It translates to CSVVGQGRTGELFF.

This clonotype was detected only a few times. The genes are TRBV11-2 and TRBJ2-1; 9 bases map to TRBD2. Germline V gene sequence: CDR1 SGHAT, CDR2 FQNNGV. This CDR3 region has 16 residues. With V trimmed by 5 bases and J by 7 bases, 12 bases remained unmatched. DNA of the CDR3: TGTGCCAGCAGCCCCTCGGGCGGGGGGGCTCATAATGAGCAGTTCTTC. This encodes CASSPSGGGAHNEQFF.